Below are 15 T cell receptor beta chains sequenced from a single sample in a study of T cell responses to AZD1222 COVID-19 vaccine (TCRdb year 2021). The method was the immunoSEQ multiplex PCR assay. This immuneACCESS table, as held by TCRdb, lists in-frame sequences with V and J called but not all clones. Of the missing ones, under half trace to an unresolved V gene in checked studies; the others have no known cause. In all, the sample holds around 200,000 clones, and around 94% of those were seen once. The ten largest clones take up roughly 1.5% of the sample. The intended sense of this specimen's time point label: about 28 days (+/-7) after the second vaccine dose. Sequences were derived from peripheral blood, sampled 28 days after the second AZD1222 dose. The source is an adult who received the AZD1222 COVID-19 vaccine.

As regards this clone: This same CDR3 is encoded by further DNA sequences in the sample. V is TRBV19 and J is TRBJ1-4, with TRBD1 as a possible D gene (6 bases). In germline, CDR1 is LNHDA, CDR2 SQIVND (reference sequence). V lost 6 bases to trimming and J lost 8 bases, with 7 bases between them. The CDR3 covers 11 residues. The CDR3 DNA reads TGTGCCAGTAGAGGGGGGGAAAAACTGTTTTTT. This translates into CASRGGEKLFF.

V and J are TRBV4-3 and TRBJ2-6; maybe TRBD1 (5 bases). Trimming stripped 0 bases from V and 4 bases from J, with 16 bases between. The CDR3 length is 18 residues. The V gene's germline CDR1 is LGHNA and CDR2 YSLEER. CDR3 sequence (DNA): TGCGCCAGCAGCCAAGACAGGGCCCACGGTCGGGGGGCCAACGTCCTGACTTTC. It codes for CASSQDRAHGRGANVLTF.

The CDR3 loop is CASTRDLAGGPMRETQYF. The DNA for the CDR3 is TGTGCCAGCACTAGGGACCTAGCGGGGGGGCCTATGAGAGAGACCCAGTACTTC. The rearrangement joins TRBV5-4 to TRBJ2-5, with 12 bases lining up with TRBD2. The germline V gene has CDR1 SGHNT and CDR2 YYREEE (reference sequence). V dropped 6 bases and J dropped 4; count of bases not matched to a gene: 16. The CDR3 sequence is 18 residues long.

The chain links TRBV30 to TRBJ2-3; 12 positions match TRBD2. The CDR3 extends over 18 amino acids. Germline lookup yields CDR1 GTSNPN and CDR2 SVGIG (reference sequence). After removal of 1 base from V and 0 bases from J, the junction contained 8 bases not matched to a gene. The CDR3 nucleotides are TGTGCCTGGAGTGCCTCTAGCGGGAGGGCCTCTAGCACAGATACGCAGTATTTT. Translated: CAWSASSGRASSTDTQYF.

V gene TRBV29-1 combines with J gene TRBJ2-3, with 8 nucleotides matching TRBD1. This CDR3 comprises 15 residues. CDR1 is SQVTM, CDR2 ANQGSEA, per germline. The V and J ends lost 8 bases and 2 bases, in that order; junction bases with no gene match: 12. Written as DNA, the CDR3 is TGCAGCTCTACCCGACAGGGGTTGCCCACAGATACGCAGTATTTT. This translates into CSSTRQGLPTDTQYF.

The gene calls are TRBV3-1 (or the pseudogene TRBV3-2) and TRBJ1-6, with D maybe TRBD1 (6 bases). Germline loops: CDR1 LGHDT, CDR2 YNNKEL (reference sequence). Trimming shortened V by 4 bases and J by 9 bases, and 10 bases separated the two germline ends. The length of the CDR3 is 13 residues. For the CDR3, the DNA is TGTGCCAGCAGCCGGTCCAGGGGTTCACCCCTCCACTTT. Amino acid sequence: CASSRSRGSPLHF.

This clone came up once. V is TRBV10-3 and J is TRBJ1-2; D unresolved. Germline CDR1 ENHRY, CDR2 SYGVKD. Trimming stripped 3 bases from V and 4 bases from J, with 9 bases between. The CDR3 runs 13 residues. As DNA, the CDR3 is TGTGCCATCAGTGAAAATGCGGTCTATGGCTACACCTTC. Translating gives CAISENAVYGYTF.

The chain recombines TRBV2 with TRBJ1-2, with D hard to call. The CDR3 is 12 amino acids. V lost 4 bases to trimming and J lost 5 bases, with 8 bases between them. Germline CDR1 SNHLY, CDR2 FYNNEI. Written as DNA, the CDR3 is TGTGCCAGCAGTGGGGCTGGTTATGGCTACACCTTC. Translated, it gives CASSGAGYGYTF.

This clone was counted a few times. The chain recombines TRBV7-2 with TRBJ1-3, with D perhaps matching TRBD1 (6 bases). Germline V gene lookup returns CDR1 SGHTA and CDR2 FQGNSA. The CDR3 has 15 amino acids. With 1 base removed from V and 4 bases from J, the gap between germline ends came to 11 bases. The CDR3, as DNA: TGTGCCAGCAGCTTAGGACAGGTCTTAGGAAACACCATATATTTT. It yields the protein CASSLGQVLGNTIYF.

The J gene is TRBJ2-7, the V gene TRBV2; the match to TRBD2 covers 7 bases. CDR3 size: 14 residues. Trimming at V came to 4 bases and at J to 1 base, leaving 4 bases not matched to a gene. Germline CDR1 reads SNHLY; CDR2 reads FYNNEI. The CDR3 bases are TGTGCCAGCAGTGGGGGGGGACTTTCCTACGAGCAGTACTTC. Residues: CASSGGGLSYEQYF.

The J gene is TRBJ1-2, the V gene TRBV3-1 (or the pseudogene TRBV3-2); no reliable D call. CDR1 is LGHDT and CDR2 is YNNKEL in the germline V gene (reference sequence). This CDR3 spans 14 amino acids. Between the trimmed V and J ends, which lost 2 bases and 4 bases, there was a span of 11 bases. In DNA form, the CDR3 reads TGTGCCAGCAGCCAATCGGAGCGAGGCTATGGCTACACCTTC. Amino acids: CASSQSERGYGYTF.

The chain is built from TRBV9 and TRBJ2-1, with 11 nucleotides matching TRBD2. Trimming took 4 bases from V and 0 from J; bases not matched to a gene: 15. The germline V gene has CDR1 SGDLS and CDR2 YYNGEE. The CDR3 contains 20 residues. The CDR3 nucleotides are TGTGCCAGCAGCCTAAAATCTAGCGGGGGGCGCCAAAGCTCCTACAATGAGCAGTTCTTC. This codes for CASSLKSSGGRQSSYNEQFF.

This chain uses TRBV5-1 with TRBJ1-4, with a tentative D call TRBD1 (6 bases). Germline CDR1 reads SGHRS; CDR2 reads YFSETQ. This CDR3 is 13 amino acids long. Trimming cost V 4 bases and J 8 bases, with 12 bases left between them. This chain's CDR3 is CASSGTGSEKLFF. CDR3 nucleotides: TGCGCCAGCAGCGGAACAGGGTCGGAAAAACTGTTTTTT. Complete variable domain (other parts from reference TRBV5-1 and TRBJ1-4): KAGVTQTPRYLIKTRGQQVTLSCSPISGHRSVSWYQQTPGQGLQFLFEYFSETQRNKGNFPGRFSGRQFSNSRSEMNVSTLELGDSALYLCASSGTGSEKLFFGSGTQLSVL.

This chain connects TRBV5-4 to TRBJ2-1, with a tentative D call TRBD2 (5 bases). Deletions cut 4 bases from V and 6 bases from J, with 8 bases between. CDR3 size: 12 residues. Germline-derived CDR1 and CDR2 are SGHNT and YYREEE (reference sequence). For the CDR3, the DNA is TGTGCCAGCAGCAGAAGCGGCAATGAGCAGTTCTTC. This sequence encodes CASSRSGNEQFF.

This chain joins TRBV6-1 and TRBJ1-1; 7 bases match TRBD1. Germline assignment: CDR1 MNHNS and CDR2 SASEGT. Losses at the gene ends were 8 bases for V and 3 bases for J; bases not matched to a gene: 9. The CDR3 consists of 14 residues. The CDR3 spells CASGQQGPHTEAFF. The CDR3 DNA reads as TGTGCCAGCGGACAACAGGGGCCGCACACTGAAGCTTTCTTT.